These 17 T cell receptor beta chains share one sample of origin, sequenced in a study of blood T cell repertoires in COVID-19. The method was immunoSEQ multiplex PCR; TCRdb's version includes in-frame clones alone and lacks a portion of them. This sample has 150,000 or so clones, with almost 85% found just once. The sequencing input was peripheral blood. Receptors were obtained from a man aged 35-49 years who had recovered from COVID-19.

The chain recombines TRBV24-1 with TRBJ2-3; 9 bases map to TRBD2. This CDR3 region has 16 residues. Germline values: CDR1 KGHDR, CDR2 SFDVKD. V dropped 5 bases and J dropped 0; count of bases not matched to a gene: 5. CDR3 protein: CATSGDSGRSTDTQYF. The CDR3 DNA is TGTGCCACCAGTGGGGATAGCGGGAGAAGCACAGATACGCAGTATTTT.

The gene calls are TRBV2 and TRBJ2-1, with a weak D call TRBD2 (6 bases). The CDR3 is 14 residues long. Trimming cost V 3 bases and J 3 bases, with 9 bases left between them. The germline gives CDR1 SNHLY, CDR2 FYNNEI. The chain's CDR3 is CASSDSGVYNEQFF. CDR3 DNA sequence: TGTGCCAGCAGTGATTCGGGAGTCTACAATGAGCAGTTCTTC.

In this sample, this clone turned up once. V usage is TRBV11-2 and J usage is TRBJ1-2; 7 positions agree with TRBD1. The CDR3 consists of 13 residues. Germline V gives CDR1 SGHAT, CDR2 FQNNGV. V trimming: 2 bases; J trimming: 4 bases; junction bases outside the gene matches: 1. The CDR3 protein is CASSLTGVYGYTF. CDR3 bases: TGTGCCAGCAGCTTAACAGGGGTCTATGGCTACACCTTC.

The chain is built from TRBV27 and TRBJ2-1; 9 nucleotides match TRBD1. V shed 5 bases and J 2 bases; nucleotides not matched to a gene: 10. Germline V gene data show CDR1 as MNHEY and CDR2 as SMNVEV (reference sequence). The CDR3 loop spans 17 amino acids. The CDR3 nucleotides are TGTGCCAGCAGTCTTGGGACAGGGAAGTTTCCCTACAATGAGCAGTTCTTC. This gives the protein CASSLGTGKFPYNEQFF.

The chain has TRBV29-1 and TRBJ2-2; 11 nucleotides line up with TRBD2. V lost 4 bases and J lost 6; bases outside the gene matches: 10. Germline lookup yields CDR1 SQVTM and CDR2 ANQGSEA. This CDR3 contains 16 residues. The CDR3 sequence: CSVAGYSGRAPGELFF. For the CDR3, the DNA is TGCAGCGTTGCCGGCTATAGCGGGAGGGCCCCCGGGGAGCTGTTTTTT.

This chain joins TRBV11-3 and TRBJ2-5, with 12 positions matching TRBD1. V lost 4 bases to trimming and J lost 7 bases; unmatched junction nucleotides: 10. Looked up from germline, CDR1 is SGHNT and CDR2 is YENEEA. This CDR3 is built from 16 residues. CDR3 nucleotide sequence: TGTGCCAGCAGCTCCACCGGGACAGGGGGCATGGTGACCCAGTACTTC. Translating it yields CASSSTGTGGMVTQYF. The full variable domain, in which reference TRBV11-3 and TRBJ2-5 provide the parts outside the CDR3, is EAGVVQSPRYKIIEKKQPVAFWCNPISGHNTLYWYLQNLGQGPELLIRYENEEAVDDSQLPKDRFSAERLKGVDSTLKIQPAELGDSAVYLCASSSTGTGGMVTQYFGPGTRLLVL.

The V and J genes are TRBV29-1 and TRBJ2-2; TRBD1 agrees at 8 bases. The trim removed 3 bases at V and 1 base at J, leaving 10 bases unmatched. The CDR3 has 17 amino acids. CDR1 and CDR2 (germline): SQVTM, ANQGSEA. CDR3 in amino acids: CSVEAGGEEWNTGELFF. CDR3 coding DNA: TGCAGCGTTGAGGCAGGGGGCGAGGAGTGGAACACCGGGGAGCTGTTTTTT.

This clone showed up many times. The V gene is TRBV27, the J gene TRBJ1-3; no definite D call. CDR1 MNHEY and CDR2 SMNVEV come from the germline V gene (reference sequence). Trimming removed 5 bases from V and 7 bases from J, with 9 bases in between. CDR3 length equals 12 residues. CDR3: CASSGLGNTIYF. In nucleotides, the CDR3 is TGTGCCAGCAGTGGCCTCGGGAACACCATATATTTT.

The table lists this clone with a count of one. This sequence joins TRBV5-5 and TRBJ2-3, with D perhaps TRBD2 (5 bases). The CDR3 is 16 residues long. Germline V CDR1 and CDR2: SGHKS, YYEKEE (reference sequence). The V end lost 0 bases, the J end lost 1 base, and 12 bases lay between the germline ends. The CDR3 coding sequence is TGTGCCAGCAGCTTGGCCGGGCTAGCCGGCACAGATACGCAGTATTTT. It translates to CASSLAGLAGTDTQYF. The variable domain in full, completed from reference TRBV5-5 and TRBJ2-3, reads DAGVTQSPTHLIKTRGQQVTLRCSPISGHKSVSWYQQVLGQGPQFIFQYYEKEERGRGNFPDRFSARQFPNYSSELNVNALLLGDSALYLCASSLAGLAGTDTQYFGPGTRLTVL.

The V call is TRBV6-5, the J call TRBJ2-7; D unresolved. The length of the CDR3 is 14 residues. Germline V CDR1 and CDR2: MNHEY, SVGAGI. Trimming left V 10 bases short and J 2 bases short, with 18 bases between. The DNA for the CDR3 is TGTGCCACCCGAGAGGTTCCCCTAACCTACGAGCAGTACTTC. This encodes CATREVPLTYEQYF.

There are many counts of this clone. V and J are TRBV6-4 and TRBJ2-1; D remains unclear. CDR1 is MRHNA and CDR2 is SNTAGT in the germline V gene. CDR3 length: 14 residues. V lost 2 bases to trimming and J lost 8 bases, with 13 bases between them. The CDR3 nucleotides are TGTGCCAGCAGTGACCAACCGGAGAGCCATGAGCAGTTCTTC. Translation gives CASSDQPESHEQFF.

The rearrangement links TRBV11-2 to TRBJ2-7, with TRBD2 identical over 8 bases. The CDR3 is 12 residues long. V was pared by 8 bases and J by 2 bases, with 2 bases of the junction left unmatched. Germline V lookup: CDR1 SGHAT, CDR2 FQNNGV. This CDR3 reads CASRGGPYEQYF. The CDR3 DNA is TGTGCCAGCCGGGGGGGGCCCTACGAGCAGTACTTC.

The genes are TRBV4-2 and TRBJ2-7, with D possibly being TRBD2 (7 bases). V was trimmed by 1 base and J by 3 bases, leaving 10 bases between them. This CDR3 region has 14 residues. CDR1 and CDR2 from the germline V gene are LGHNA and YNFKEQ. The CDR3 spells CASSQAGGGYEQYF. CDR3 DNA sequence: TGTGCCAGCAGCCAAGCGGGGGGCGGCTACGAGCAGTACTTC.

The rearrangement uses TRBV4-1 and TRBJ1-5; D is possibly TRBD1 (5 bases). The V end lost 1 base, the J end lost 7 bases, and 14 bases lay between the germline ends. The CDR3 totals 15 residues. In germline, CDR1 is MGHRA, CDR2 YSYEKL. The CDR3: CASSQVGAVGQPQHF. CDR3 DNA: TGCGCCAGCAGCCAAGTAGGGGCGGTAGGCCAGCCCCAGCATTTT.

The chain recombines TRBV5-6 with TRBJ2-7; the match to TRBD1 covers 7 bases. The CDR3 has 14 residues. The V gene end was trimmed by 0 bases and the J gene end by 2 bases; junction bases not matched to a gene: 2. Germline V gene data show CDR1 as SGHDT and CDR2 as YYEEEE. The CDR3, as DNA: TGTGCCAGCAGCTTGGACAGGGGAACCTACGAGCAGTACTTC. This gives the protein CASSLDRGTYEQYF.

The genes are TRBV15 and TRBJ1-1, with unresolved D. Trimming took 1 base from V and 1 from J, leaving 10 bases between them. Germline CDR1 reads LNHNV; CDR2 reads YYDKDF (reference sequence). The CDR3 extends over 15 amino acids. In DNA form, the CDR3 reads TGTGCCACCAGCAGAGGGAGAGACGGGAACACTGAAGCTTTCTTT. Amino acid sequence: CATSRGRDGNTEAFF. Using reference TRBV15 and TRBJ1-1 for the parts outside the CDR3, the full variable domain is DAMVIQNPRYQVTQFGKPVTLSCSQTLNHNVMYWYQQKSSQAPKLLFHYYDKDFNNEADTPDNFQSRRPNTSFCFLDIRSPGLGDTAMYLCATSRGRDGNTEAFFGQGTRLTVV.

This clone showed up just a few times. This chain connects TRBV19 to TRBJ2-1; the match to TRBD2 covers 7 bases. CDR1 and CDR2 (germline): LNHDA, SQIVND (reference sequence). The CDR3 has 16 amino acids. V lost 3 bases and J lost 3; bases outside the gene matches: 8. The CDR3 region is CASSIQVWDYYNEQFF. For the CDR3, the DNA is TGTGCCAGTAGTATCCAGGTATGGGACTACTACAATGAGCAGTTCTTC.